This passage covers 26 T cell receptor beta chains from one sample sequenced in a study of cytomegalovirus exposure and HLA in healthy donors. 13 Jbeta primers and 60 Vbeta primers were used for the PCR. This table comes from immunoSEQ multiplex PCR, and its TCRdb copy is limited to in-frame clones, with some not included. The sample lists roughly 120,000 clones; roughly two thirds were seen once. Sequencing was carried out using PBMCs. The receptors derive from a young man in good health and CMV-seropositive.

The rearrangement links TRBV2 to TRBJ2-4, with 7 bases lining up with TRBD2. The CDR3 totals 14 residues. With 7 bases clipped from V and 3 bases from J, the junction kept 6 bases outside the gene matches. Germline V gene sequence: CDR1 SNHLY, CDR2 FYNNEI. CDR3 DNA: TGTGCCAGCAACGAGCGGGAACTCAAAAACATTCAGTACTTC. Its translation: CASNERELKNIQYF.

This clone was seen more than once but under ten times. J is TRBJ2-1 and V is TRBV7-8, with 11 bases identical to TRBD2. Per germline, CDR1 SGHVS and CDR2 FQNEAQ. The CDR3 is made up of 16 amino acids. V lost 1 base, J lost 6 bases, and 5 bases stayed unmatched. The CDR3: CASSLVRLAGRNEQFF. The DNA of the CDR3 is TGTGCCAGCAGCTTAGTTCGACTAGCGGGACGCAATGAGCAGTTCTTC.

CDR3 bases: TGTGCCAGCAGTGTACAGGGGACCTACAATGAGCAGTTCTTC. Translating it yields CASSVQGTYNEQFF. The chain combines TRBV2 with TRBJ2-1; 7 bases agree with TRBD1. The CDR3 covers 14 residues. Germline V lookup: CDR1 SNHLY, CDR2 FYNNEI. Trimming at V came to 4 bases and at J to 2 bases, leaving 2 bases not matched to a gene.

The chain links TRBV5-1 to TRBJ2-1, with D hard to call. Germline loops: CDR1 SGHRS, CDR2 YFSETQ. This CDR3 spans 15 amino acids. Trimming cost V 0 bases and J 0 bases, with 7 bases left between them. The CDR3 reads CASSLGLSSYNEQFF. CDR3 DNA sequence: TGCGCCAGCAGCTTGGGTCTAAGCTCCTACAATGAGCAGTTCTTC.

The chain employs TRBV6-6 and TRBJ1-1; D ambiguous. V lost 6 bases and J lost 4, with 12 bases in between. The CDR3 loop spans 13 amino acids. Germline assignment: CDR1 MNHNY and CDR2 SVGAGI (reference sequence). The DNA for the CDR3 is TGTGCCAGCAGCCCCCCGGGGTTCACTGAAGCTTTCTTT. Amino acids: CASSPPGFTEAFF.

This clone appeared a few times. The gene calls are TRBV2 and TRBJ2-5; D remains unclear. Trimming took off 2 bases at V and 2 bases at J, with 9 bases between the two ends. This CDR3 is 14 amino acids long. In germline, CDR1 is SNHLY, CDR2 FYNNEI. The CDR3 sequence is CASSEFRFQETQYF. CDR3 DNA sequence: TGTGCCAGCAGTGAATTTAGATTTCAAGAGACCCAGTACTTC.

This clone was counted a few times. CDR3 nucleotide sequence: TGTGCCAGTAGTGTACTGGGACTCATGAACACTGAAGCTTTCTTT. Protein sequence: CASSVLGLMNTEAFF. The chain is built from TRBV19 and TRBJ1-1; tentatively, D is TRBD1 (5 bases). The CDR3 has 15 amino acids. Germline V gene sequence: CDR1 LNHDA, CDR2 SQIVND (reference sequence). V was cut by 5 bases and J by 0 bases, with 13 bases left in between.

This clone has only a few counts. The CDR3 region is CASTITGTSQETQYF. The CDR3 region has the DNA TGTGCCAGCACTATCACCGGGACAAGCCAAGAGACCCAGTACTTC. J is TRBJ2-5 and V is TRBV6-6; the D gene is possibly TRBD1 (6 bases). V gave up 7 bases and J gave up 1 base, with 16 bases separating them. The germline V gene encodes CDR1 MNHNY and CDR2 SVGAGI (reference sequence). The CDR3 length is 15 residues.

The table lists this clone with a few counts. The J gene is TRBJ1-3, the V gene TRBV6-6, with D maybe TRBD1 (6 bases). Germline values: CDR1 MNHNY, CDR2 SVGAGI (reference sequence). The CDR3 totals 16 residues. V gave up 5 bases and J gave up 3 bases, with 17 bases separating them. The chain's CDR3 is CASSPSPWTDGNTIYF. As DNA, the CDR3 is TGTGCCAGCAGTCCCTCGCCCTGGACAGATGGAAACACCATATATTTT.

The rearrangement joins TRBV5-5 to TRBJ1-5; the D gene is possibly TRBD1 (5 bases). Germline loops: CDR1 SGHKS, CDR2 YYEKEE (reference sequence). The CDR3 contains 13 residues. With 3 bases removed from V and 3 bases from J, the gap between germline ends came to 7 bases. The CDR3 region has the DNA TGTGCCAGCAGCTCAGGGCCCAATCAGCCCCAGCATTTT. Its protein is CASSSGPNQPQHF.

The chain recombines TRBV9 with TRBJ2-7, with 14 positions matching TRBD2. Germline CDR1 and CDR2: SGDLS and YYNGEE. The CDR3 sequence is 14 residues long. J gave up 7 bases and V 5 bases, and 5 bases lay outside the gene matches. The CDR3 DNA sequence: TGTGCCAGCAGGCCGGGACTAGCGGGAGAAGAGCAGTACTTC. Translation: CASRPGLAGEEQYF.

The CDR3 region has the DNA TGTGCCAGCAGCCGCCCGACAGGGAACAGTGCGGAGACCCAGTACTTC. Amino acids: CASSRPTGNSAETQYF. J is TRBJ2-5 and V is TRBV5-4, with 7 bases lining up with TRBD1. After removal of 4 bases from V and 5 bases from J, the junction contained 14 bases not matched to a gene. CDR3 size: 16 residues. Germline CDR1 and CDR2: SGHNT and YYREEE (reference sequence).

The chain combines TRBV7-2 with TRBJ2-1; 16 bases match TRBD2. V was pared by 6 bases and J by 14 bases, with 10 bases of the junction left unmatched. CDR3 length equals 15 residues. Germline V gene sequence: CDR1 SGHTA, CDR2 FQGNSA. DNA for the CDR3: TGTGCCAGCAGACTGGGACTAGCGGGAGGGCCTCTGGAGTTCTTC. As protein: CASRLGLAGGPLEFF.

This clone was picked up a small number of times. CDR3 in amino acids: CASSLSDSLSSGNTIYF. Written as DNA, the CDR3 is TGCGCCAGCAGCTTGTCGGACAGCTTAAGCTCTGGAAACACCATATATTTT. V is TRBV5-1 and J is TRBJ1-3; maybe TRBD1 (6 bases). The germline V gene encodes CDR1 SGHRS and CDR2 YFSETQ. The CDR3 spans 17 residues. The V end was cut by 1 base, the J end by 0 bases, with 14 bases between.

V is TRBV6-5 and J is TRBJ2-1, with D possibly being TRBD2 (6 bases). The CDR3 totals 15 residues. Trimming removed 5 bases from V and 8 bases from J, with 19 bases in between. CDR1 MNHEY and CDR2 SVGAGI come from the germline V gene. CDR3 sequence (DNA): TGTGCCAGCAGTCCGTCGGGGGTCCTGGAAGATGAGCAGTTCTTC. Translating it yields CASSPSGVLEDEQFF.

The chain joins TRBV9 to TRBJ1-6; 7 bases align to TRBD1. Looked up from germline, CDR1 is SGDLS and CDR2 is YYNGEE. CDR3 length: 14 amino acids. V shed 2 bases and J 10 bases; nucleotides not matched to a gene: 6. In DNA form, the CDR3 reads TGTGCCAGCAGCGTTAACAGGGGAGGATCACCCCTCCACTTT. It yields the protein CASSVNRGGSPLHF.

V gene TRBV6-5 combines with J gene TRBJ1-1, with D hard to call. Germline CDR1 MNHEY, CDR2 SVGAGI. Trimming shortened V by 2 bases and J by 8 bases, and 9 bases separated the two germline ends. The CDR3 is made up of 12 amino acids. CDR3 region: CASSYPLREAFF. The CDR3 bases are TGTGCCAGCAGTTACCCTCTACGCGAAGCTTTCTTT.

To note about this clone: One end of the junction does not line up with germline, which may come from a read error. The gene calls are TRBV28 and TRBJ2-5, with D possibly TRBD2 on 6 matching bases. The CDR3 totals 11 residues. The germline CDR1 and CDR2 sequences are MDHEN and SYDVKM. The CDR3 loop reads CASSFRENQYF. The CDR3 DNA is TGTGCCAGCAGTTTTCGGGAGAACCAGTACTTC.

This clone was counted between two and nine times. The chain joins TRBV19 to TRBJ2-1; TRBD2 matches 8 bases. Per the germline V gene, CDR1 is LNHDA and CDR2 is SQIVND (reference sequence). The CDR3 loop spans 15 amino acids. With V trimmed by 7 bases and J by 4 bases, 9 bases remained unmatched. CDR3 DNA sequence: TGTGCCAGTACTCTACGGGGGGGGACGTACAATGAGCAGTTCTTC. This gives the protein CASTLRGGTYNEQFF.

The chain carries TRBV6-5 and TRBJ2-7; 7 bases align to TRBD1. V trimming: 0 bases; J trimming: 6 bases; junction bases outside the gene matches: 2. From germline, CDR1 is MNHEY and CDR2 SVGAGI. The CDR3 totals 13 residues. Written as DNA, the CDR3 is TGTGCCAGCAGTTACTCTCCAGGGGGCGAGCAGTACTTC. It encodes CASSYSPGGEQYF.

The chain couples TRBV2 to TRBJ2-5; D remains ambiguous. Germline-derived CDR1 and CDR2 are SNHLY and FYNNEI. This CDR3 comprises 11 residues. Trimming took 8 bases from V and 7 from J, leaving 11 bases between them. The CDR3 bases are TGTGCCAGCCTAAACTACGGGACCCAGTACTTC. It translates to CASLNYGTQYF.

J is TRBJ1-2 and V is TRBV6-1; TRBD1 is a possible D gene (6 bases). The CDR3 has 12 amino acids. Germline CDR1 MNHNS, CDR2 SASEGT. V lost 2 bases, J lost 5 bases, and 6 bases lay in between. The CDR3 region has the DNA TGTGCCAGCAGTGAACAGGGGTATGGCTACACCTTC. Its translation: CASSEQGYGYTF.

This chain joins TRBV29-1 and TRBJ2-7; 7 bases are a match to TRBD1. The germline CDR1 and CDR2 sequences are SQVTM and ANQGSEA. With V trimmed by 7 bases and J by 2 bases, 8 bases remained unmatched. This CDR3 region has 13 residues. CDR3 residues: CSAWTGRAYEQYF. The CDR3 DNA reads TGCAGCGCCTGGACAGGAAGAGCCTACGAGCAGTACTTC.

This chain joins TRBV28 and TRBJ1-5; D unclear. Trimming took off 6 bases at V and 0 bases at J, with 6 bases between the two ends. CDR3 length equals 13 residues. Germline V CDR1 and CDR2: MDHEN, SYDVKM. This CDR3 reads CASSPLSNQPQHF. The CDR3 DNA is TGTGCCAGCAGCCCCCTTAGCAATCAGCCCCAGCATTTT.

This clone was counted only a few times. J is TRBJ2-5 and V is TRBV5-1; tentatively, D is TRBD2 (6 bases). The DNA end lines up better with TRBJ2-7; the J call may be wrong. The V gene's germline CDR1 is SGHRS and CDR2 YFSETQ. This CDR3 has 14 amino acids. CDR3 sequence: CASSQGGGDYEQYF. The CDR3 bases are TGCGCCAGCAGCCAGGGTGGAGGGGACTACGAGCAGTACTTC.

With regard to this clone: Other DNA sequences in the sample encode the same CDR3. The V and J genes are TRBV5-5 and TRBJ1-1, with D hard to call. The V gene lost 2 bases and the J gene lost 3 bases, with 8 bases spanning the gap. The CDR3 loop spans 13 amino acids. Germline CDR1 is SGHKS and CDR2 is YYEKEE (reference sequence). CDR3 sequence: CASSFGVYTEAFF. The CDR3 coding sequence is TGTGCCAGCAGCTTCGGGGTATACACTGAAGCTTTCTTT.